These 18 T cell receptor beta chains came from one sample sequenced in a study of T cell changes during pregnancy in multiple sclerosis. Some clones are missing from TCRdb's copy, which holds only in-frame ones; the method was immunoSEQ multiplex PCR. The profile shows some 80,000 clones, roughly 94% of them singletons. The material was peripheral blood, obtained before pregnancy. Receptors originate from a female donor with multiple sclerosis, enrolled in a pregnancy study.

This chain connects TRBV5-1 to TRBJ2-1; TRBD1 matches at 8 bases. The V segment lost 4 bases and the J segment 5 bases; nucleotides outside the gene matches: 8. CDR3 size: 15 residues. Germline V gene sequence: CDR1 SGHRS, CDR2 YFSETQ. The CDR3: CASSPTTGGHNEQFF. Here the CDR3 DNA reads TGCGCCAGCAGCCCCACAACAGGGGGACACAATGAGCAGTTCTTC.

CDR3 sequence: CASRPGLANNEQFF. Written as DNA, the CDR3 is TGTGCCAGTAGACCGGGACTGGCGAACAATGAGCAGTTCTTC. The chain uses TRBV19 and TRBJ2-1; maybe TRBD2 (6 bases). CDR1 and CDR2 (germline): LNHDA, SQIVND (reference sequence). The CDR3 length is 14 residues. Trimming left V 6 bases short and J 5 bases short, with 14 bases between.

The V and J genes are TRBV18 and TRBJ1-3; D gene unclear. The CDR3 sequence is 16 residues long. CDR1 is KGHSH, CDR2 LQKENI, per germline. Trimming took off 3 bases at V and 1 base at J, with 13 bases between the two ends. Here the CDR3 reads CASSPAGSGSGNTIYF. The CDR3 nucleotides read TGTGCCAGCTCACCGGCCGGGTCGGGGTCTGGAAACACCATATATTTT. The whole variable domain, remainder taken from reference TRBV18 and TRBJ1-3, is NAGVMQNPRHLVRRRGQEARLRCSPMKGHSHVYWYRQLPEEGLKFMVYLQKENIIDESGMPKERFSAEFPKEGPSILRIQQVVRGDSAAYFCASSPAGSGSGNTIYFGEGSWLTVV.

The chain carries TRBV14 and TRBJ2-5, with TRBD2 as a possible D gene (6 bases). Germline V lookup: CDR1 SGHDN, CDR2 FVKESK. The length of the CDR3 is 15 residues. With 1 base removed from V and 5 bases from J, the gap between germline ends came to 14 bases. This CDR3 reads CASSQGQVREETQYF. As DNA, the CDR3 is TGTGCCAGCAGCCAAGGCCAGGTCCGGGAGGAGACCCAGTACTTC.

The chain links TRBV6-5 to TRBJ2-7; TRBD2 is a possible D gene (5 bases). Germline values: CDR1 MNHEY, CDR2 SVGAGI. V lost 4 bases to trimming and J lost 5 bases, with 15 bases between them. The CDR3 spans 14 residues. In nucleotides, the CDR3 is TGTGCCAGCAGTTTCGCGCCCGGGATTAACGAGCAGTACTTC. The encoded protein is CASSFAPGINEQYF.

The J gene is TRBJ2-3, the V gene TRBV6-4; TRBD1 matches 11 bases. CDR1 and CDR2 (germline): MRHNA, SNTAGT. The CDR3 has 14 residues. J was trimmed by 5 bases and V by 2 bases; bases with no gene match: 0. The CDR3 nucleotides read TGTGCCAGCAGTGACGGGACAGGGGGAGATACGCAGTATTTT. Translation: CASSDGTGGDTQYF.

The table lists this clone with a count of one. This sequence joins TRBV11-3 and TRBJ2-1; 9 nucleotides align to TRBD1. This CDR3 has 15 amino acids. The trim removed 4 bases at V and 7 bases at J, leaving 8 bases unmatched. Germline lookup yields CDR1 SGHNT and CDR2 YENEEA. This CDR3 reads CASSSPRTGANEQFF. The CDR3 DNA reads as TGTGCCAGCAGCTCCCCTAGGACAGGGGCAAATGAGCAGTTCTTC.

The rearrangement joins TRBV2 to TRBJ2-7; D call uncertain. V lost 6 bases and J lost 1, with 4 bases in between. This CDR3 is built from 11 residues. CDR1 and CDR2 from the germline V gene are SNHLY and FYNNEI. The CDR3 protein is CASRESYEQYF. In DNA, the CDR3 is TGTGCCAGCAGGGAGTCCTACGAGCAGTACTTC.

This chain connects TRBV30 to TRBJ2-2; 7 bases align to TRBD2. The V and J ends lost 1 base and 4 bases, in that order; junction bases with no gene match: 9. The CDR3 is 16 residues long. Germline V gene lookup returns CDR1 GTSNPN and CDR2 SVGIG (reference sequence). CDR3 DNA: TGTGCCTGGAGTGGGGCGGGAGTTGGGGTCACCGGGGAGCTGTTTTTT. It is translated as CAWSGAGVGVTGELFF.

This chain links TRBV29-1 with TRBJ1-2; weak D call: TRBD1 (6 bases). V lost 0 bases to trimming and J lost 13 bases, with 18 bases between them. Germline loops: CDR1 SQVTM, CDR2 ANQGSEA. This CDR3 has 13 amino acids. This CDR3 is CSVEERDTPFRTF. The CDR3 region has the DNA TGCAGCGTTGAAGAACGGGACACGCCGTTCCGCACCTTC.

The chain combines TRBV7-6 with TRBJ2-5; perhaps TRBD1 as D (6 bases). Per the germline V gene, CDR1 is SGHVS and CDR2 is FNYEAQ. Trimming shortened V by 1 base and J by 4 bases, and 13 bases separated the two germline ends. The CDR3 loop spans 15 amino acids. This CDR3 reads CASSLGTVLRETQYF. CDR3 nucleotides: TGTGCCAGCAGCTTAGGGACAGTCCTTCGAGAGACCCAGTACTTC.

The CDR3 coding sequence is TGTGCCAGCAGTCCACAAGCGGGCCGCCCCTACAATGAGCAGTTCTTC. Encoded protein: CASSPQAGRPYNEQFF. V and J are TRBV27 and TRBJ2-1; possible D gene TRBD2, 6 bases. V was shortened by 5 bases and J by 2 bases, with 16 bases between the two germline ends. The germline gives CDR1 MNHEY, CDR2 SMNVEV (reference sequence). The length of the CDR3 is 16 residues.

This clone showed up just once. Other nucleotide sequences from this sample produce the same CDR3. This chain uses TRBV6-1 with TRBJ2-7, with 11 bases lining up with TRBD2. V shed 2 bases, J shed 1 base, and the junction held 1 base outside the gene matches. The V gene's germline CDR1 is MNHNS and CDR2 SASEGT. The CDR3 is made up of 15 amino acids. CDR3 sequence: CASSETSGSSYEQYF. The CDR3 DNA is TGTGCCAGCAGTGAAACTAGCGGGAGTTCCTACGAGCAGTACTTC.

This chain connects TRBV6-1 to TRBJ1-4, with D perhaps TRBD1 (5 bases). Germline V lookup: CDR1 MNHNS, CDR2 SASEGT. This CDR3 region has 15 residues. Trimming stripped 1 base from V and 4 bases from J, with 10 bases between. The CDR3 nucleotides are TGTGCCAGCAGTGAAGTATGGGGCCATAATGAAAAACTGTTTTTT. Protein sequence: CASSEVWGHNEKLFF.

Turning to this clone: One junction end disagrees with the germline gene, perhaps due to a read error. The rearrangement links TRBV7-7 to TRBJ2-5; 16 bases are shared with TRBD2. Germline values: CDR1 SSHAT, CDR2 FNYEAQ (reference sequence). This CDR3 region has 16 residues. In nucleotides, the CDR3 is TGTGCTAGCAGCTTGGGACTAGCGGGAGGGCCGGAGACCCAGTACTTC. Translating it yields CASSLGLAGGPETQYF.

This chain links TRBV11-2 with TRBJ2-3, with 9 bases identical to TRBD2. Per germline, CDR1 SGHAT and CDR2 FQNNGV. J gave up 0 bases and V 6 bases, and 13 bases lay outside the gene matches. CDR3 length: 18 residues. The CDR3 DNA reads as TGTGCCAGCAGTCCCGGGGGGGCTAGCGGGACTAGCACAGATACGCAGTATTTT. Translated, it gives CASSPGGASGTSTDTQYF.

The V gene is TRBV15, the J gene TRBJ2-2, with 13 bases aligning to TRBD2. Germline loops: CDR1 LNHNV, CDR2 YYDKDF (reference sequence). The CDR3 sequence is 22 residues long. The ends lost 0 bases at V and 5 bases at J; junction bases unmatched: 18. DNA of the CDR3: TGTGCCACCAGCAGAGATCATAGGCCCCGGACTAGCGGGAGAGCCTGGACCGGGGAGCTGTTTTTT. It is translated as CATSRDHRPRTSGRAWTGELFF.

V gene TRBV27 combines with J gene TRBJ2-7, with 8 bases aligning to TRBD1. The length of the CDR3 is 17 residues. Germline CDR1 MNHEY, CDR2 SMNVEV (reference sequence). The trim removed 4 bases at V and 0 bases at J, leaving 11 bases unmatched. CDR3 sequence: CASSSDRAGTSSYEQYF. The DNA for the CDR3 is TGTGCCAGCAGTTCGGACAGGGCCGGGACGAGCTCCTACGAGCAGTACTTC.